This T cell receptor beta chain was sequenced during a study of T-cell reconstitution after alpha-beta-depleted transplantation in children. The CDR3 has 13 amino acids. V lost 5 bases to trimming and J lost 7 bases; unmatched junction nucleotides: 7. CDR1 SGHVS and CDR2 FQNEAQ come from the germline V gene. TCRbeta library construction was performed incorporating unique molecular identifiers. One entry per CDR3 protein, called by TCRdb with MiXCR from the PCR reads. Here the sample spans more than 85,000 distinct CDR3 sequences, 10% to 13% being singletons. This TCR was recovered from a human donor who donated a stem cell graft to a child with acute lymphoblastic leukemia. The chain employs TRBV7-8 and TRBJ1-2, with 7 nucleotides matching TRBD1. The source was PBMCs from the stem cell graft donor, collected from the stem cell graft. CDR3 in amino acids: CASSIDRVGGYTF. DNA for the CDR3: TGTGCCAGCAGCATCGACAGGGTCGGTGGCTACACCTTC.